The clone carrying this TCR beta chain was counted a few times. Its matching antigen is unknown. Germline and junction disagree at one end, which may indicate a read error. The data stem from a study of PD-1 blockade in classical Hodgkin lymphoma. Regarding the study as a whole: CD8+ TCR diversity did not rise significantly by C4D1, unlike CD4+. Partial responders and progressors had significantly lower baseline TCR diversity.

Data came from immunoSEQ multiplex PCR; TCRdb stores just in-frame clones and leaves some out. The repertoire holds 7,000 to 8,500 clones, 65% to 80% seen once, with 42% in the top ten. The time point: cycle 4 day 1 (C4D1), after 6 weeks of nivolumab. There was relapse after autologous stem cell transplantation in every patient, and there was variation in brentuximab vedotin exposure. Complete response, partial response or progressive disease were the best responses. Germline V gene data show CDR1 as LNHDA and CDR2 as SQIVND (reference sequence). The CDR3 runs to 12 residues. This specimen consisted of peripheral blood mononuclear cells (PBMCs), obtained before the fourth cycle of nivolumab. The source of this sequence is a human donor with classical Hodgkin lymphoma. V gene TRBV19 combines with J gene TRBJ2-7, with TRBD1 identical over 11 bases. The chain's CDR3 is CASMDRGRRFHF. CDR3 in DNA: TGTGCCAGTATGGACAGGGGGCGCCGGTTCCACTTC.